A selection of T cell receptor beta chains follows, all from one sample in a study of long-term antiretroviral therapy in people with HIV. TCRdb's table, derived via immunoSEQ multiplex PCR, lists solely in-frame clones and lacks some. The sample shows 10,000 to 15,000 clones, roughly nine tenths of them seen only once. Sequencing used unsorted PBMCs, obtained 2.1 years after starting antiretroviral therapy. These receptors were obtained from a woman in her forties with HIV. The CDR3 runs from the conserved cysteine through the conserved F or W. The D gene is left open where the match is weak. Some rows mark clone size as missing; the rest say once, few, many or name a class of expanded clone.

CDR3 DNA: TGTGCCAGCGGAGCCTCGGGCGAGCAGTACTTC
CDR3 protein: CASGASGEQYF
clone size: few
V gene: TRBV7-9
D gene: NA
J gene: TRBJ2-7

CDR3 DNA: TGTGCCAGCAGCTTATCTCGCGGCAGGATCAATGGCTACACCTTC
CDR3 protein: CASSLSRGRINGYTF
clone size: NA
V gene: TRBV7-2
D gene: NA
J gene: TRBJ1-2

CDR3 DNA: TGTGCCAGCAGGATAAGGACAGGAGAGAACACTGAAGCTTTCTTT
CDR3 protein: CASRIRTGENTEAFF
clone size: NA
V gene: TRBV2
D gene: TRBD1
J gene: TRBJ1-1

CDR3 DNA: TGTGCCAGCAGTTTAACGGGGGGGTGGGAGACCCAGTACTTC
CDR3 protein: CASSLTGGWETQYF
clone size: NA
V gene: TRBV7-2
D gene: TRBD2
J gene: TRBJ2-5

CDR3 DNA: TGCGCCAGCAGCCGAAACAGGGGGTATGATGCGCAGTTCTTC
CDR3 protein: CASSRNRGYDAQFF
clone size: few
V gene: TRBV10-1
D gene: TRBD1
J gene: TRBJ2-1

CDR3 DNA: TGTGCCTGGAGTCCTCGGGGGGGTTCGCCTGAAAAACTGTTTTTT
CDR3 protein: CAWSPRGGSPEKLFF
clone size: NA
V gene: TRBV30
D gene: NA
J gene: TRBJ1-4

CDR3 DNA: TGTGCCAGCATAGGGACAGTTCTCACCGGGGAGCTGTTTTTT
CDR3 protein: CASIGTVLTGELFF
clone size: NA
V gene: TRBV2
D gene: TRBD1
J gene: TRBJ2-2

CDR3 DNA: TGTGCCATCAGTGAGACCGGCAGGGGGTCTGGAAACACCATATATTTT
CDR3 protein: CAISETGRGSGNTIYF
clone size: NA
V gene: TRBV10-3
D gene: TRBD1
J gene: TRBJ1-3

CDR3 DNA: TGCGCCAGCAGCCAGGATCTAGCGGGGGGCCTTCTCTCCTACGAGCAGTACTTC
CDR3 protein: CASSQDLAGGLLSYEQYF
clone size: NA
V gene: TRBV4-3
D gene: TRBD2
J gene: TRBJ2-7

CDR3 DNA: TGTGCCAGCACCCTTGAGGGGGCGGCTAGCAATCAGCCCCAGCATTTT
CDR3 protein: CASTLEGAASNQPQHF
clone size: NA
V gene: TRBV5-8
D gene: TRBD1
J gene: TRBJ1-5

CDR3 DNA: TGTGCCAGCAGTTCTCAGGCTGGCTACACCTTC
CDR3 protein: CASSSQAGYTF
clone size: NA
V gene: TRBV6-6
D gene: NA
J gene: TRBJ1-2

CDR3 DNA: TGTGCCAGCAGCCCACAGGGCCTGAACACTGAAGCTTTCTTT
CDR3 protein: CASSPQGLNTEAFF
clone size: NA
V gene: TRBV11-1
D gene: NA
J gene: TRBJ1-1

CDR3 DNA: TGTGCCAGCAGTGAATGGGACACACGTAATTCACCCCTCCACTTT
CDR3 protein: CASSEWDTRNSPLHF
clone size: NA
V gene: TRBV25-1
D gene: NA
J gene: TRBJ1-6

CDR3 DNA: TGTGCCATCAGTGGGTTAGGCAATGAGCAGTTCTTC
CDR3 protein: CAISGLGNEQFF
clone size: NA
V gene: TRBV10-3
D gene: NA
J gene: TRBJ2-1

CDR3 DNA: TGCGCCAGCAGCTTGGGACAGGTGGGGAGCACAGATACGCAGTATTTT
CDR3 protein: CASSLGQVGSTDTQYF
clone size: NA
V gene: TRBV5-1
D gene: NA
J gene: TRBJ2-3

CDR3 DNA: TGTGCCAGCAGCTTGAGCGGGGGGGCAGACGAGCAGTACTTC
CDR3 protein: CASSLSGGADEQYF
clone size: once
V gene: TRBV7-9
D gene: TRBD2
J gene: TRBJ2-7

CDR3 DNA: TGTGCCATCAGTGAGCCAAGGGGGGCGGCGAATGGCTACACCTTC
CDR3 protein: CAISEPRGAANGYTF
clone size: NA
V gene: TRBV10-3
D gene: NA
J gene: TRBJ1-2

CDR3 DNA: TGTGCCAGCAGCTCCCTAGGCGGCGGGAACACTGAAGCTTTCTTT
CDR3 protein: CASSSLGGGNTEAFF
clone size: few
V gene: TRBV5-5
D gene: NA
J gene: TRBJ1-1